Shown below are 20 T cell receptor beta chains from a single sample sequenced in a study of Tregs in tolerant kidney transplant recipients. Sequencing was performed with immunoSEQ multiplex PCR; in TCRdb, only in-frame clones are kept and a portion is missing. In the table there are 62,000 or so clones, about 98% of which are singletons. Material: Tregs from blood, obtained before the transplant. The receptors derive from a human donor who received a combined kidney and bone marrow transplant.

The chain combines TRBV15 with TRBJ2-1, with 9 bases that match TRBD2. The junction had 8 bases not matched to a gene; V was cut back by 0 bases and J by 8 bases. Germline loops: CDR1 LNHNV, CDR2 YYDKDF (reference sequence). The CDR3 runs 16 residues. The CDR3, as DNA: TGTGCCACCAGCAGAGATCATAGCGGGAGTTCGTATGAGCAGTTCTTC. Translation: CATSRDHSGSSYEQFF.

The CDR3 protein is CASSYGLEGTEAFF. For the CDR3, the DNA is TGTGCCAGCAGTTACGGGCTAGAGGGCACTGAAGCTTTCTTT. This sequence joins TRBV6-6 and TRBJ1-1, with D uncertain. V lost 2 bases, J lost 4 bases, and 11 bases lay in between. This CDR3 spans 14 amino acids. Germline assignment: CDR1 MNHNY and CDR2 SVGAGI (reference sequence).

The rearrangement links TRBV5-6 to TRBJ2-1; a weak D match, TRBD2 (5 bases). Trimming removed 3 bases at V and 7 bases at J, with 11 bases between. Germline assignment: CDR1 SGHDT and CDR2 YYEEEE. This CDR3 contains 13 residues. The CDR3, as DNA: TGTGCCAGCAGCTCATTCAGGAGGAATGAGCAGTTCTTC. Translated, it gives CASSSFRRNEQFF.

The chain recombines TRBV7-6 with TRBJ2-5; 9 bases map to TRBD1. V gave up 0 bases and J gave up 4 bases; unmatched junction bases: 0. Per germline, CDR1 SGHVS and CDR2 FNYEAQ. The CDR3 contains 14 residues. CDR3 protein: CASSLAQGAETQYF. The CDR3 nucleotides read TGTGCCAGCAGCTTAGCACAGGGGGCAGAGACCCAGTACTTC.

The chain joins TRBV21-1 to TRBJ2-7; the D call of TRBD1 is as the table states it, not checked on the DNA. TRBV21-1 corresponds to a pseudogene. The CDR3 sequence is 13 residues long. In DNA form, the CDR3 reads TGTGCCAGCAGCACGGGTTCCCAGGGGTATCGGTACTTC. It translates to CASSTGSQGYRYF.

The V and J genes are TRBV19 and TRBJ1-1; possibly TRBD1 for D (6 bases). Trimming took 7 bases from V and 3 from J, leaving 21 bases between them. Germline lookup yields CDR1 LNHDA and CDR2 SQIVND (reference sequence). This CDR3 is built from 16 residues. In DNA form, the CDR3 reads TGTGCCAGTACTAAAGGGCCGCGGGGGGCGGACACTGAAGCTTTCTTT. It translates to CASTKGPRGADTEAFF.

The sample holds one count of this clone. The J gene is TRBJ1-5, the V gene TRBV27; D unresolved. With 6 bases removed from V and 1 base from J, the gap between germline ends came to 7 bases. This CDR3 contains 13 residues. Germline CDR1 MNHEY, CDR2 SMNVEV (reference sequence). The CDR3 nucleotides are TGTGCCAGCAGCTTGGGCAGCAATCAGCCCCAGCATTTT. Translated, it gives CASSLGSNQPQHF.

The chain links TRBV6-1 to TRBJ2-3, with a tentative D call TRBD1 (5 bases). Germline V gene lookup returns CDR1 MNHNS and CDR2 SASEGT. V lost 5 bases and J 1 base, leaving 10 bases between the germline ends. The CDR3 spans 14 residues. CDR3 protein: CASSFQGRTDTQYF. The CDR3 DNA reads TGTGCCAGCAGTTTCCAGGGCCGCACAGATACGCAGTATTTT.

The chain uses TRBV27 and TRBJ2-7; tentatively, D is TRBD2 (7 bases). Germline values: CDR1 MNHEY, CDR2 SMNVEV (reference sequence). The CDR3 has 19 amino acids. V lost 2 bases, J lost 0 bases, and 23 bases lay in between. CDR3 sequence (DNA): TGTGCCAGCAGTTTAAGGGGGGGAAAGGGCACGCGAGGCTCCTACGAGCAGTACTTC. Protein sequence: CASSLRGGKGTRGSYEQYF.

DNA for the CDR3: TGTGCCAGCAGGAAAGGGGGACTATACAATGAGCAGTTCTTC. This codes for CASRKGGLYNEQFF. The V gene is TRBV14, the J gene TRBJ2-1; tentative D call: TRBD2 (7 bases). Trimming stripped 6 bases from V and 4 bases from J, with 13 bases between. Germline V gene lookup returns CDR1 SGHDN and CDR2 FVKESK. The CDR3 length is 14 residues.

This clone was seen only once. The rearrangement uses TRBV5-4 and TRBJ2-3; D not certain. This CDR3 has 12 amino acids. V lost 3 bases and J 1 base, leaving 3 bases between the germline ends. Germline V CDR1 and CDR2: SGHNT, YYREEE (reference sequence). The CDR3 DNA follows: TGTGCCAGCAGCTCTCGCACAGATACGCAGTATTTT. Translation: CASSSRTDTQYF.

The genes are TRBV5-4 and TRBJ2-3; 9 bases line up with TRBD2. With V trimmed by 4 bases and J by 4 bases, 13 bases remained unmatched. The CDR3 has 17 amino acids. CDR1 is SGHNT, CDR2 YYREEE, per germline (reference sequence). The CDR3 DNA follows: TGTGCCAGCAGCGTGGGACCTGCGGGGGGGCTTCCAGATACGCAGTATTTT. Its translation is CASSVGPAGGLPDTQYF.

The chain couples TRBV7-9 to TRBJ2-2, with a tentative D call TRBD1 (5 bases). The CDR3 totals 16 residues. The V end lost 5 bases, the J end lost 1 base, and 14 bases lay between the germline ends. The germline V gene has CDR1 SEHNR and CDR2 FQNEAQ (reference sequence). The DNA of the CDR3 is TGTGCCAGCAGCCTAAGGGGCAGGGTGAACACCGGGGAGCTGTTTTTT. Amino acids: CASSLRGRVNTGELFF.

V usage is TRBV19 and J usage is TRBJ2-7, with a weak D call TRBD2 (7 bases). The germline gives CDR1 LNHDA, CDR2 SQIVND (reference sequence). The CDR3 is made up of 15 amino acids. Between the trimmed V and J ends, which lost 6 bases and 0 bases, there was a span of 15 bases. CDR3 residues: CASSPGGRFSYEQYF. DNA for the CDR3: TGTGCCAGTAGCCCCGGGGGGCGGTTCTCCTACGAGCAGTACTTC.

The rearrangement uses TRBV12-5 and TRBJ2-3; TRBD1 matches 9 bases. This CDR3 is built from 15 residues. Germline loops: CDR1 LGHNT, CDR2 FRNRAP. Trimming cost V 5 bases and J 6 bases; bases outside gene matches: 9. The CDR3 sequence: CASGGGQGSRDTQYF. The CDR3 DNA follows: TGTGCTAGTGGTGGGGGACAGGGTTCGAGGGATACGCAGTATTTT.

The chain links TRBV11-3 to TRBJ2-1, with 7 bases identical to TRBD2. This CDR3 spans 14 amino acids. The ends lost 5 bases at V and 4 bases at J; junction bases unmatched: 5. The germline gives CDR1 SGHNT, CDR2 YENEEA. As DNA, the CDR3 is TGTGCCAGCAGCCCTAGACTAGCATACAATGAGCAGTTCTTC. As protein: CASSPRLAYNEQFF. Looking up the rest from reference TRBV11-3 and TRBJ2-1 gives the full variable domain: EAGVVQSPRYKIIEKKQPVAFWCNPISGHNTLYWYLQNLGQGPELLIRYENEEAVDDSQLPKDRFSAERLKGVDSTLKIQPAELGDSAVYLCASSPRLAYNEQFFGPGTRLTVL.

The genes are TRBV5-1 and TRBJ2-2; 10 bases are shared with TRBD2. The CDR3 runs to 16 residues. In germline, CDR1 is SGHRS, CDR2 YFSETQ. Trimming at V came to 5 bases and at J to 3 bases, leaving 7 bases not matched to a gene. CDR3 sequence reads: CASRPSGGADTGELFF. As DNA, the CDR3 is TGCGCCAGCAGACCCAGCGGGGGGGCCGACACCGGGGAGCTGTTTTTT. Using reference TRBV5-1 and TRBJ2-2 for the parts outside the CDR3, the full variable domain is KAGVTQTPRYLIKTRGQQVTLSCSPISGHRSVSWYQQTPGQGLQFLFEYFSETQRNKGNFPGRFSGRQFSNSRSEMNVSTLELGDSALYLCASRPSGGADTGELFFGEGSRLTVL.

The rearrangement uses TRBV9 and TRBJ2-1; D is possibly TRBD2 (6 bases). The V gene's germline CDR1 is SGDLS and CDR2 YYNGEE. CDR3 size: 12 residues. The V and J ends lost 5 bases and 5 bases respectively, with 8 bases between them. CDR3 nucleotides: TGTGCCAGCAGGGCTAGCGACAATGAGCAGTTCTTC. Protein sequence: CASRASDNEQFF.

The J gene is TRBJ2-7, the V gene TRBV5-1; perhaps TRBD1 as D (6 bases). V was trimmed by 0 bases and J by 6 bases, leaving 7 bases between them. Germline assignment: CDR1 SGHRS and CDR2 YFSETQ. CDR3 size: 12 residues. CDR3: CASSLVGGEQYF. The CDR3 DNA sequence: TGCGCCAGCAGCTTGGTAGGGGGCGAGCAGTACTTC. The full variable domain, in which reference TRBV5-1 and TRBJ2-7 provide the parts outside the CDR3, is KAGVTQTPRYLIKTRGQQVTLSCSPISGHRSVSWYQQTPGQGLQFLFEYFSETQRNKGNFPGRFSGRQFSNSRSEMNVSTLELGDSALYLCASSLVGGEQYFGPGTRLTVT.

V usage is TRBV19 and J usage is TRBJ2-3; 13 bases line up with TRBD2. In germline, CDR1 is LNHDA, CDR2 SQIVND (reference sequence). The V and J ends lost 2 bases and 6 bases, in that order; junction bases with no gene match: 8. The CDR3 runs 17 residues. In DNA, the CDR3 is TGTGCCAGTAGTATAATGACTAGCGGGGGGTCTGGCGATACGCAGTATTTT. It yields the protein CASSIMTSGGSGDTQYF.